This T cell receptor (beta chain) was retrieved from a study of human T cells and chemical hapten exposure (dated by TCRdb to about 2021). General notes on the study: For sensitization, 2% DPC in acetone was applied to an approximately 2 cm by approximately 2 cm area of upper inner arm skin. Libraries were combined into a pool for sequencing, and differences in TCR yield between samples came mainly from small differences in library volumes within the pool. Patch testing on the upper back used Finn chambers containing 0.01% DPC, with scoring done after 6 days according to International Contact Dermatitis Research Group standards. For TCR sequencing, blood came from 25 to 30 alopecia patients at anywhere from one to four time points (pre-sensitization, 2, 6 and 24 weeks). The study tracked peripheral blood TCR repertoire changes in vivo during primary and secondary sensitization to the hapten diphenylcyclopropenone (DPC) in alopecia patients. Blood samples were taken from patients before sensitization (week 0) and at 2, 6 and about 24 weeks after DPC sensitization. The mostly female patient cohort included alopecia areata with under or over 50% scalp involvement, alopecia totalis and alopecia universalis. Patients additionally received weekly therapeutic DPC doses to the scalp throughout the approximately 22-week study period.

The library relied on RACE. The sample was run on a NextSeq 500. Library preparation attached unique molecular identifiers to individual cDNA molecules for quantitative, reproducible TCR counting. Each blood RNA sample was used to sequence both TCR alpha and TCR beta chains. Processing in the source paper ran as follows. Samples had a median of 95,638 TCRs, with a range from 23,224 to 690,600. The Decombinator software suite was used to annotate the V, J and CDR3 of the TCR reads. For PS versus PT1 abundance plots, all samples were subsampled to the same number of TCRs (28,000). TCRs were defined as expanded if absent before sensitization and observed at least eight times at the 2-week time point. TCRdb trimmed public reads at Q25 via fastp, called clones via MiXCR and kept in-frame beta chains. Entries that share a CDR3 protein sequence are merged under the most common genes and DNA. It is TCRdb's table, rather than the study itself, that gives the V and J calls and clone size. The sample contains 380,000 or so distinct CDR3 sequences, around 5% of them found a single time. The ten largest clonotypes hold 2% to 2.5% of the sample.

Study-wide conclusions, independent of this receptor: Because all patients had alopecia, a presumed autoimmune disease, the immune response of the patients might differ from that of healthy individuals. The number of TCRs above 1 in 1000 frequency did not change with DPC sensitization; there was no evidence of global repertoire structure alterations. Significantly more large CDR3 similarity clusters were formed by expanded TCRs than by pre-sensitization or healthy control sets, consistent with antigen-driven responses. Repeated subsampling changed both the strength of the expansion versus patch-test correlation and the threshold at which that correlation became significant. Patch test score was positively correlated with the number of PT1 expanded TCRs, with significance at thresholds 8, 16 and 32 but not at 4.

Read against the paper, the sample's time point label means: patch test 1, 2 weeks after DPC sensitization. The treatment or condition label here, explained by the study, means: therapeutic diphenylcyclopropenone sensitization with weekly scalp DPC. At every patch-test visit, the blood draw took place before the patch test was put on. Eligible patients were aged 18 to 70, diagnosed with alopecia, deemed suitable for DPC therapy, and excluded if pregnant. Unfractionated whole blood was collected in Tempus Blood RNA tubes, and total RNA was extracted from that blood. In the case of this clonotype: Its binding antigen is unknown. No much larger clone exists at a distance of one base, and base qualities are not known.

V and J are trimmed by 2 bases and 5 bases, and the gene matches miss 6 bases of the junction. Sequences MNHEY (CDR1) and SVGAGI (CDR2) are obtained from the germline V gene. From its cysteine to its phenylalanine, the CDR3 spans 15 amino acids. Here the CDR3 DNA is all that survives: 45 bases in frame from base 1. The clonotype originates from a woman aged 50 to 60 with alopecia areata. Some clones in this sample may be carry-over from other donors' samples. The sample in question was whole blood, obtained in connection with sensitization to the hapten diphenylcyclopropenone (DPC). The chain links TRBV6-5 with TRBJ2-3; 8 middle bases align to TRBD2. CDR3 sequence: CASSYGGREVDTQYF. The nucleotides are TGTGCCAGCAGTTACGGGGGGCGGGAGGTAGATACGCAGTATTTT.